This TCR beta chain was recovered during a study of blood T cell repertoires in COVID-19. Background on the study: The samples span acute and convalescent COVID-19 from the United States, Italy and Spain.

How the authors handled the data: Nucleated cell number was recorded as an estimate derived from reference gene primer amplification. Only in-frame clones appear in the TCRdb table, and some are missing; sequencing was by immunoSEQ multiplex PCR. From that table come the V and J calls and clone size; the DNA was used to work out D and trimming. The sample yields approximately 470,000 clones, 87% seen once. The germline gives CDR1 MNHEY, CDR2 SVGEGT. The V end lost 2 bases, the J end lost 6 bases, and 8 bases lay between the germline ends. The CDR3 length is 14 residues. Participant reports of clinical history set cohort assignment. All recovered Cohort 3 donors got two negative PCRs, got clearance, or saw symptom resolution.

The material sequenced was PBMCs or T cells enriched from blood (not recorded which). The rearrangement links TRBV6-2 or TRBV6-3 to TRBJ2-6; no clear D. This TCR derives from a woman under 30 who had recovered from COVID-19. CDR3 bases: TGTGCCAGCAGTTACGGTCTATTGGCCAACGTCCTGACTTTC. This sequence encodes CASSYGLLANVLTF.